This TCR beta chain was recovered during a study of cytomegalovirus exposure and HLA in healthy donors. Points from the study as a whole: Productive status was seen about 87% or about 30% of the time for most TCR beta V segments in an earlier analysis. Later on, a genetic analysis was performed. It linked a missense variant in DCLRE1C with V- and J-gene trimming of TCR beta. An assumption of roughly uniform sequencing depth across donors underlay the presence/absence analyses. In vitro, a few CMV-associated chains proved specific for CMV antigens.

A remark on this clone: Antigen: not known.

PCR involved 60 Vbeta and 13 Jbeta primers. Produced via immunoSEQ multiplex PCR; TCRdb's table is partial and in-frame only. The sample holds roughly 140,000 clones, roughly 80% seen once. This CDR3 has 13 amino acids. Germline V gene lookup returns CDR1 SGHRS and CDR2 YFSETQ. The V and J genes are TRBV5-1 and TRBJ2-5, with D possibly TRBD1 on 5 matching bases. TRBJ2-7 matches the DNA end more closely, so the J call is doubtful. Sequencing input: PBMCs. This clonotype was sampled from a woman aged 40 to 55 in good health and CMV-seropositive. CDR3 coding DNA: TGCGCCAGCAGCTCCTACTACAGGTACGAGCAGTACTTC. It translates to CASSSYYRYEQYF.